This T cell receptor (beta chain) was profiled in a study of neoadjuvant anti-PD-1 for oral cavity cancer (dated by TCRdb to 2020 to 2022). Background on the whole study: Before undergoing curative-intent surgical resection, most patients got three to four biweekly nivolumab doses at 3 mg/kg. The parent correlative cohort included some 13 patients, with an approximately 34% response rate. Responders were defined as patients with complete response, partial response or stable disease by RECIST 1.1; non-responders were defined as patients with progression. Patients who did not progress were given a fourth nivolumab dose at about day 43 and had definitive surgical resection on days 50-56.

Note on this clone: No antigen is known for it. Per-base qualities were not stored, and no clone one base away is much larger.

Trimming costs V 7 bases and J 1 base, and their ends lie 7 bases apart. CDR1 and CDR2 (GTSNPN, SVGIG) derive from the germline V gene (reference sequence). From the cysteine through the phenylalanine, the CDR3 covers 11 amino acids. Kept here is only the CDR3 DNA, which spans 33 bases and is read in frame from base 1. According to the study, the label for this sample's time point signals: before neoadjuvant nivolumab. None of the patients had received prior systemic or radiation treatment, and all were newly diagnosed with stage II-IVA oral cavity squamous cell carcinoma. The cohort consisted of patients with HPV-negative, locally advanced oral cavity squamous cell carcinoma. Samples came from a longitudinal correlative study of a single-arm phase II trial of neoadjuvant nivolumab in oral cavity squamous cell carcinoma. Genomic DNA-based TCRbeta sequencing was performed on subject-matched pre- and post-treatment PBMCs and tumors from three responders and three non-responders. The Maxwell RSC DNA from Tissue kit was used to isolate genomic DNA from tumor tissue.

The paper as a whole reports these results and caveats: Higher pretreatment blood Treg/Th17 ratios correlated with higher pretreatment blood TCRbeta clonality and lower post-treatment tumor TCRbeta clonality. Only three patients per response group were included in the TCR analyses, and larger cohorts for validation were called for by the authors. Greater tumor shrinkage was correlated with larger post-treatment sizes of preexisting intratumoral clones, suggesting that expansion of preexisting clones contributed to response.

For survey sequencing, tumor libraries mostly used roughly 5 ug of input genomic DNA, with two replicates for each sample. Following the manufacturer's instructions, the team built TCRbeta libraries using the immunoSEQ hsTCRbeta kit. Sequencing of the completed libraries took place using an Illumina NovaSeq 6000 S4 flow cell after they had been pooled to about 3.2 nM. In the paper's pipeline: Raw data preprocessing and quality control were performed with the immunoSEQ Analyzer. The analysis was limited to productive rearrangements, and each clonotype was defined by a unique CDR3 amino acid sequence. Using the R package tcR, the researchers computed the Gini-Simpson index as their estimate of repertoire clonality. Student's t test was used to compare Gini indices, while Pearson correlation assessed associations with tumor size change. Drawn from immuneACCESS, this table holds only the in-frame rearrangements with V and J called that TCRdb kept. Clones are partly lost; checked studies trace under half to an unresolved V gene and leave the rest unexplained. V, J and clone size derive from that table, while D and trimming were established from the DNA sequence. Across this sample there are 7,000 to 7,500 clones, with about 48% seen only once. Around 11% of the sample rests with the top ten.

The V gene is TRBV30 and the J gene is TRBJ1-1; no D segment can be confidently identified. The receptor was isolated from a person aged 35-79 years with oral cavity squamous cell carcinoma. Sample: tumor tissue, taken before nivolumab (anti-PD-1) treatment. In nucleotide form, the sequence is TGTGCCTCCCCGGGGAACACTGAAGCTTTCTTT. This gives the protein CASPGNTEAFF.